These 13 T cell receptor beta chains came from one sample sequenced in a study of blood T cell repertoires in COVID-19. Method: immunoSEQ multiplex PCR; TCRdb's copy keeps in-frame clones and lacks some. Among 240,000 or so clones listed, about 84% were seen once. The sample was peripheral blood. All receptors come from an elderly man with acute or convalescent COVID-19.

The rearrangement links TRBV3-1 (or the pseudogene TRBV3-2) to TRBJ1-5; D is uncertain. Trimming removed 1 base at V and 1 base at J, with 5 bases between. From germline, CDR1 is LGHDT and CDR2 YNNKEL (reference sequence). The CDR3 is 14 residues long. The CDR3: CASSQVQSNQPQHF. CDR3 DNA sequence: TGTGCCAGCAGCCAAGTGCAGAGCAATCAGCCCCAGCATTTT.

The table lists this clone with a few counts. This chain uses TRBV18 with TRBJ2-7; D possibly corresponds to TRBD1 (6 bases). The CDR3 consists of 14 residues. Germline CDR1 KGHSH, CDR2 LQKENI. Deletions cut 6 bases from V and 2 bases from J, with 14 bases between. The CDR3 nucleotides read TGTGCCAGCTCCGAGATCACAGGGACCTACGAGCAGTACTTC. Its translation is CASSEITGTYEQYF.

This rearrangement joins TRBV5-1 to TRBJ2-5, with 14 nucleotides matching TRBD2. After removal of 4 bases from V and 2 bases from J, the junction contained 4 bases not matched to a gene. Germline V gene lookup returns CDR1 SGHRS and CDR2 YFSETQ. The CDR3 consists of 16 residues. The CDR3 protein is CASSKGLAGGQETQYF. CDR3 in DNA: TGCGCCAGCAGCAAAGGACTAGCGGGAGGTCAAGAGACCCAGTACTTC.

The genes are TRBV7-9 and TRBJ1-2, with TRBD1 as a possible D gene (5 bases). This CDR3 region has 14 residues. Germline CDR1 SEHNR, CDR2 FQNEAQ (reference sequence). V shed 6 bases and J shed 8 bases, with 19 bases lying between them. In nucleotides, the CDR3 is TGTGCCAGCAGTAGGGGAAGGGAGGCAGGCGGCTACACCTTC. It codes for CASSRGREAGGYTF.

This clone was observed a handful of times. The CDR3 DNA sequence: TGTGCCAGCAGCTTGGGAACCAGGGGTAACACTGAAGCTTTCTTT. Translating it yields CASSLGTRGNTEAFF. The gene calls are TRBV7-2 and TRBJ1-1, with D perhaps matching TRBD1 (6 bases). This CDR3 has 15 residues. CDR1 SGHTA and CDR2 FQGNSA come from the germline V gene. The V end lost 3 bases, the J end lost 2 bases, and 13 bases lay between the germline ends.

The V and J genes are TRBV6-5 and TRBJ2-1, with 8 bases matching TRBD1. The CDR3 loop spans 15 amino acids. Unmatched junction bases numbered 13, after V lost 6 bases and J lost 9 bases. Germline values: CDR1 MNHEY, CDR2 SVGAGI. As DNA, the CDR3 is TGTGCCAGCAGCGGTGGACAGGGCGGTGAATTTGAGCAGTTCTTC. Translating it yields CASSGGQGGEFEQFF.

V usage is TRBV4-1 and J usage is TRBJ1-2; TRBD1 agrees at 7 bases. This CDR3 has 16 amino acids. The junction had 13 bases not matched to a gene; V was cut back by 1 base and J by 8 bases. The V gene's germline CDR1 is MGHRA and CDR2 YSYEKL. Here the CDR3 DNA reads TGCGCCAGCAGCCAAGGTCGAGACAGGGAGAGAGGCGGCTACACCTTC. This encodes CASSQGRDRERGGYTF.

In this sample, this clone turned up once. The chain joins TRBV19 to TRBJ1-6; D unclear. This CDR3 spans 12 amino acids. Germline CDR1 is LNHDA and CDR2 is SQIVND (reference sequence). V was pared by 7 bases and J by 10 bases, with 11 bases between. The CDR3 sequence is CASNSQWSPLHF. The CDR3 bases are TGTGCCAGTAATAGTCAATGGTCACCCCTCCACTTT.

V is TRBV28 and J is TRBJ1-5; possible D gene TRBD1, 6 bases. Trimming pared 4 bases from V and 0 bases from J, leaving 13 bases between. Germline V CDR1 and CDR2: MDHEN, SYDVKM. The CDR3 extends over 16 amino acids. In nucleotides, the CDR3 is TGTGCCAGCAGTTGGGGGCGGGGGGGTAGCAATCAGCCCCAGCATTTT. Residues: CASSWGRGGSNQPQHF.

The V gene is TRBV11-2, the J gene TRBJ1-4; TRBD1 matches 9 bases. Germline V gene sequence: CDR1 SGHAT, CDR2 FQNNGV. V lost 3 bases to trimming and J lost 0 bases; unmatched junction nucleotides: 11. The CDR3 totals 19 residues. CDR3 sequence (DNA): TGTGCCAGCAGCTTCAGACCGACAGGGGGGACTTCAACTAATGAAAAACTGTTTTTT. Protein product: CASSFRPTGGTSTNEKLFF.

This clone has only one observation. The rearrangement links TRBV2 to TRBJ2-7; 7 nucleotides line up with TRBD1. The CDR3 has 15 amino acids. The J segment lost 0 bases and the V segment lost 4 bases, leaving 6 bases of the junction unmatched. Looked up from germline, CDR1 is SNHLY and CDR2 is FYNNEI. The CDR3 spells CASSAGQIPSYEQYF. The CDR3 region has the DNA TGTGCCAGCAGTGCGGGACAGATACCCTCCTACGAGCAGTACTTC. Based on the CDR3 plus reference TRBV2 and TRBJ2-7, the full variable domain is EPEVTQTPSHQVTQMGQEVILRCVPISNHLYFYWYRQILGQKVEFLVSFYNNEISEKSEIFDDQFSVERPDGSNFTLKIRSTKLEDSAMYFCASSAGQIPSYEQYFGPGTRLTVT.

This sequence joins TRBV2 and TRBJ1-4, with TRBD1 as a possible D gene (6 bases). V gave up 6 bases and J gave up 3 bases, with 17 bases separating them. The CDR3 contains 16 residues. Germline CDR1 and CDR2: SNHLY and FYNNEI. The CDR3 is CASRGTSLGANEKLFF. The CDR3 bases are TGTGCCAGCAGGGGGACATCTTTAGGGGCTAATGAAAAACTGTTTTTT.

Of note for this clone: Compared with germline, one end of the junction differs, possibly owing to a read error. The chain uses TRBV6-4 and TRBJ2-5, with a weak D call TRBD2 (5 bases). Looked up from germline, CDR1 is MRHNA and CDR2 is SNTAGT. The CDR3 sequence is 11 residues long. The CDR3: CASSDSPPGNF. In DNA form, the CDR3 reads TGTGCCAGCAGTGATTCCCCCCCGGGGAACTTC.